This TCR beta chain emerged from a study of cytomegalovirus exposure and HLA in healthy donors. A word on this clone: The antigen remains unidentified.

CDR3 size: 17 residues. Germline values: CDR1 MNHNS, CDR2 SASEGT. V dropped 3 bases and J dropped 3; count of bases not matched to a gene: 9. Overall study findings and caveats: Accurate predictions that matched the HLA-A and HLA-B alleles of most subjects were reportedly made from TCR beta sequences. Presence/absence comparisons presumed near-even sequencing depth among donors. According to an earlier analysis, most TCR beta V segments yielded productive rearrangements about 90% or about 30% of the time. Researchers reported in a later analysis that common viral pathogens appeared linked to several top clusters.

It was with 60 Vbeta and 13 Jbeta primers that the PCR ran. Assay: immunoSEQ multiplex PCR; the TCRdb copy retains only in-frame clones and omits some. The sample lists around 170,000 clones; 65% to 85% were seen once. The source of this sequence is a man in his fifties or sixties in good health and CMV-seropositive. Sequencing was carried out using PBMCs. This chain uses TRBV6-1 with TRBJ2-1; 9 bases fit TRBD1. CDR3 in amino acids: CASSDDTGGLYYNEQFF. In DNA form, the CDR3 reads TGTGCCAGCAGTGACGATACAGGGGGCCTTTACTACAATGAGCAGTTCTTC.